Included here is one T cell receptor (beta chain) sequence, with context. The germline V gene encodes CDR1 MRHNA and CDR2 SNTAGT. This CDR3 comprises 15 residues. V gave up 1 base and J gave up 13 bases, with 17 bases separating them. Sequencing of TCR beta was performed on blood CD8+ and CD4+ T cells. The entry originates in a study of CD8 T cells in Susac syndrome. The RNA, about 0.5 to 1 ug, was put through reverse transcription using random hexamers. TCRdb independently ran MiXCR on the immunoSEQ multiplex PCR reads; one entry per CDR3 protein. The sample carries tens of thousands of distinct CDR3 sequences, roughly 94% recorded once.

The source of this sequence is a human donor with Susac syndrome. The gene calls are TRBV6-4 and TRBJ2-6; tentative D call: TRBD1 (6 bases). Sequencing used CD4+ T cells from PBMCs. The CDR3 DNA reads as TGTGCCAGCAGTGACTTACAGGGTACCTCCGGGGTCCTGACTTTC. Its translation: CASSDLQGTSGVLTF.